Below are 14 T cell receptor beta chains sequenced from a single sample in a study of beta chain features in type 1 diabetes. Expressed TCRB transcripts were sequenced, since all the RNA that had been isolated was reverse transcribed. Clones were sequenced by immunoSEQ multiplex PCR, and TCRdb holds only the in-frame ones, with some missing. The sample includes a few hundred thousand clones, roughly 12% of them seen just once. Sample: naive CD4+ T cells from blood. These TCRs come from a man between 18 and 35 years old in good health.

The chain carries TRBV29-1 and TRBJ1-3, with a possible D match to TRBD1 (6 bases). Germline-derived CDR1 and CDR2 are SQVTM and ANQGSEA. Trimming took 6 bases from V and 3 from J, leaving 15 bases between them. The CDR3 loop spans 14 amino acids. CDR3 amino acids: CSVSTGFGGNTIYF. CDR3 sequence (DNA): TGCAGCGTCTCGACAGGATTTGGTGGAAACACCATATATTTT. Full variable domain (outside the CDR3, taken from reference TRBV29-1 and TRBJ1-3): SAVISQKPSRDICQRGTSLTIQCQVDSQVTMMFWYRQQPGQSLTLIATANQGSEATYESGFVIDKFPISRPNLTFSTLTVSNMSPEDSSIYLCSVSTGFGGNTIYFGEGSWLTVV.

The chain uses TRBV19 and TRBJ2-3; TRBD1 might be the D (6 bases). Germline V CDR1 and CDR2: LNHDA, SQIVND (reference sequence). The CDR3 extends over 16 amino acids. The V gene lost 1 base and the J gene lost 2 bases, with 13 bases spanning the gap. The CDR3 spells CASSIGQETSTDTQYF. The CDR3 region has the DNA TGTGCCAGTAGTATAGGACAGGAGACCTCCACAGATACGCAGTATTTT.

This clone turned up a few times. The chain uses TRBV6-5 and TRBJ2-4; D may be TRBD1 (5 bases). This CDR3 comprises 15 residues. With 4 bases removed from V and 0 bases from J, the gap between germline ends came to 10 bases. In germline, CDR1 is MNHEY, CDR2 SVGAGI. Written as DNA, the CDR3 is TGTGCCAGCAGTTCTCCAGGGATAGCCAAAAACATTCAGTACTTC. Translation gives CASSSPGIAKNIQYF.

The gene calls are TRBV30 and TRBJ2-1; 11 bases match TRBD2. Germline CDR1 reads GTSNPN; CDR2 reads SVGIG (reference sequence). Unmatched junction bases numbered 12, after V lost 3 bases and J lost 5 bases. The length of the CDR3 is 17 residues. CDR3 sequence: CAWSRHSGLAENNEQFF. The CDR3 nucleotides read TGTGCCTGGAGCCGCCATTCGGGACTAGCGGAGAACAATGAGCAGTTCTTC. Full variable domain (missing parts from reference TRBV30 and TRBJ2-1): SQTIHQWPATLVQPVGSPLSLECTVEGTSNPNLYWYRQAAGRGLQLLFYSVGIGQISSEVPQNLSASRPQDRQFILSSKKLLLSDSGFYLCAWSRHSGLAENNEQFFGPGTRLTVL.

This clone has only a few counts. The rearrangement joins TRBV25-1 to TRBJ1-5, with D perhaps TRBD1 (5 bases). V was cut by 2 bases and J by 4 bases, with 9 bases left in between. CDR1 is MGHDK and CDR2 is SYGVNS in the germline V gene. The CDR3 spans 14 residues. The CDR3 spells CASSERQGNQPQHF. CDR3 in DNA: TGTGCCAGCAGTGAAAGGCAGGGAAATCAGCCCCAGCATTTT.

This chain joins TRBV18 and TRBJ1-1; D is uncertain. Germline V gene sequence: CDR1 KGHSH, CDR2 LQKENI. CDR3 length: 17 amino acids. Trimming removed 3 bases at V and 1 base at J, with 18 bases between. The CDR3 loop reads CASSPQELRVSNTEAFF. CDR3 sequence (DNA): TGTGCCAGCTCACCCCAGGAACTCAGAGTCTCGAACACTGAAGCTTTCTTT.

This clone was counted only a few times. The chain combines TRBV9 with TRBJ2-1; the D gene is possibly TRBD1 (7 bases). Germline values: CDR1 SGDLS, CDR2 YYNGEE. V shed 0 bases and J shed 8 bases, with 15 bases lying between them. This CDR3 has 15 amino acids. The CDR3: CASSVGTSRGDEQFF. In nucleotides, the CDR3 is TGTGCCAGCAGCGTAGGTACTTCCAGGGGGGATGAGCAGTTCTTC.

This clone was picked up a small number of times. The J gene is TRBJ1-1, the V gene TRBV18; D perhaps matches TRBD1 (6 bases). Germline V gene lookup returns CDR1 KGHSH and CDR2 LQKENI. The CDR3 has 14 amino acids. With 5 bases removed from V and 1 base from J, the gap between germline ends came to 11 bases. CDR3 sequence reads: CASSTRDKNTEAFF. CDR3 nucleotides: TGTGCCAGCTCAACCCGGGACAAGAACACTGAAGCTTTCTTT.

The gene calls are TRBV9 and TRBJ1-6; 8 bases line up with TRBD1. The germline gives CDR1 SGDLS, CDR2 YYNGEE. V lost 0 bases, J lost 9 bases, and 2 bases stayed unmatched. This CDR3 contains 14 residues. The CDR3: CASSVEDRVSPLHF. CDR3 DNA: TGTGCCAGCAGCGTAGAGGACAGGGTTTCACCCCTCCACTTT.

This clone appeared a few times. V usage is TRBV5-1 and J usage is TRBJ2-2; D is perhaps TRBD1 (6 bases). This CDR3 is built from 15 residues. The germline gives CDR1 SGHRS, CDR2 YFSETQ. V was cut by 2 bases and J by 5 bases, with 13 bases left in between. As DNA, the CDR3 is TGCGCCAGCAGCTTCACAGGGTGGAAGACCGGGGAGCTGTTTTTT. This encodes CASSFTGWKTGELFF.

J is TRBJ2-1 and V is TRBV11-2, with 10 bases matching TRBD2. J lost 2 bases, V lost 6 bases, and 4 bases had no gene match. From germline, CDR1 is SGHAT and CDR2 FQNNGV. CDR3 length: 15 residues. CDR3 nucleotides: TGTGCCAGCAGGCCTAGCGGGGGCCCCTACAATGAGCAGTTCTTC. Translated, it gives CASRPSGGPYNEQFF.

The chain links TRBV18 to TRBJ1-1; TRBD1 aligns across 8 bases. Germline V CDR1 and CDR2: KGHSH, LQKENI. Trimming at V came to 6 bases and at J to 5 bases, leaving 14 bases not matched to a gene. CDR3 length: 16 amino acids. CDR3 sequence (DNA): TGTGCCAGCTCGGACAGTAGACAGGGGCGGGGGACTGAAGCTTTCTTT. Protein product: CASSDSRQGRGTEAFF. Combining the CDR3 with reference TRBV18 and TRBJ1-1 gives the whole variable domain NAGVMQNPRHLVRRRGQEARLRCSPMKGHSHVYWYRQLPEEGLKFMVYLQKENIIDESGMPKERFSAEFPKEGPSILRIQQVVRGDSAAYFCASSDSRQGRGTEAFFGQGTRLTVV.

This clone was detected a few times. This chain joins TRBV28 and TRBJ2-6; D not resolved. The CDR3 covers 17 residues. CDR1 and CDR2 (germline): MDHEN, SYDVKM. V dropped 5 bases and J dropped 4 bases, with 18 bases sitting between them. In DNA form, the CDR3 reads TGTGCCAGCAGTGCCACGTTACAGCCGGCCGGGGCCAACGTCCTGACTTTC. Translated, it gives CASSATLQPAGANVLTF. Based on the CDR3 plus reference TRBV28 and TRBJ2-6, the full variable domain is DVKVTQSSRYLVKRTGEKVFLECVQDMDHENMFWYRQDPGLGLRLIYFSYDVKMKEKGDIPEGYSVSREKKERFSLILESASTNQTSMYLCASSATLQPAGANVLTFGAGSRLTVL.

This clone has just a few counts. The V gene is TRBV6-1, the J gene TRBJ2-7; D is perhaps TRBD1 (6 bases). The CDR3 extends over 15 amino acids. The V and J ends lost 4 bases and 3 bases respectively, with 16 bases between them. Germline lookup yields CDR1 MNHNS and CDR2 SASEGT. The chain's CDR3 is CASSVGFRTDYEQYF. The CDR3 region has the DNA TGTGCCAGCAGTGTTGGGTTTAGGACAGACTACGAGCAGTACTTC.